This is a list of T cell receptor beta chains from one sample in a study of blood T cell repertoires in COVID-19. Some clones are missing from TCRdb's copy, which holds only in-frame ones; the method was immunoSEQ multiplex PCR. The profile covers fewer than 450,000 clones, with 85% to 90% appearing a single time and roughly 6% taken by the ten largest. The sample comprised peripheral blood. Every receptor here comes from a woman aged 45-60 years with COVID-19, enrolled during active disease. The CDR3 runs from the conserved cysteine through the conserved F or W.

length	V	J	CDR3
15	TRBV3-1/TRBV3-2	TRBJ2-2	CASSLRRGNTGELFF
15	TRBV27	TRBJ2-7	CASQSGGGASYEQYF
14	TRBV30	TRBJ2-7	CAWTAERGDYEQYF
15	TRBV7-2	TRBJ2-3	CAGGIGGLATDTQYF
16	TRBV27	TRBJ1-2	CARLALAGVGQWGYTF
15	TRBV19	TRBJ2-3	CASSIDGRAKDTQYF
15	TRBV25-1	TRBJ2-7	CASSGTSGGLFEQYF
17	TRBV9	TRBJ2-1	CASSPQPSGRTYNEQFF
15	TRBV5-1	TRBJ2-1	CASRQDYQPYNEQFF
15	TRBV6-5	TRBJ1-6	CASSYSGYYNSPLHF
16	TRBV7-8	TRBJ1-3	CASSQFARTAGNTIYF
16	TRBV29-1	TRBJ2-7	CSVEFPGADEFYEQYF
14	TRBV6-5	TRBJ1-5	CASSLGYVNQPQHF
17	TRBV5-4	TRBJ2-1	CASSSSRDRAINNEQFF
16	TRBV6-6	TRBJ1-5	CASSRTGVGRNQPQHF
15	TRBV19	TRBJ2-5	CASSITATGKETQYF
14	TRBV5-1	TRBJ1-2	CASSSQGADYGYTF
18	TRBV11-2	TRBJ2-7	CASSLPRGAGGLSYEQYF
16	TRBV5-4	TRBJ2-5	CASSRGSHRGGETQYF
17	TRBV15	TRBJ1-1	CATSRPQGNPPRAEAFF
13	TRBV18	TRBJ1-2	CASSRGGNYGYTF
14	TRBV4-1	TRBJ1-1	CASSQQGWNTEAFF
13	TRBV11-2	TRBJ1-1	CASAGVGKTEAFF
17	TRBV5-5	TRBJ2-3	CASYPGGLVLSTDTQYF
14	TRBV6-4	TRBJ2-5	CASSSRDSSETQYF
15	TRBV3-1/TRBV3-2	TRBJ1-1	CASSQQMAGGTEAFF
16	TRBV6-6	TRBJ2-5	CASSYSSGHPGETQYF
13	TRBV19	TRBJ2-1	CASSGPGQRHRFF